The rows below give T cell receptor beta chains drawn from one sample of a study of cytomegalovirus exposure and HLA in healthy donors. Using immunoSEQ multiplex PCR, the repertoire was profiled, and TCRdb retains in-frame clones only, with some absent. In the table there are 140,000 to 150,000 clones, approximately 82% of which are singletons. The sequenced sample consisted of PBMCs. These receptors originate from a woman aged 60-70 years in good health and CMV-seropositive. Both conserved end residues are part of each CDR3. The D gene is left open where the match is weak. A clone size is listed for some rows: how often the clone was seen (once, few, many), or a class if it is expanded.

size | J | V | D | DNA | CDR3
- | TRBJ1-1 | TRBV5-1 | - | TGCGCCAGCAGCTTGGTACCGGGCACTGAAGCTTTCTTT | CASSLVPGTEAFF
- | TRBJ2-6 | TRBV29-1 | - | TGCAGCGTCATTCTGCGGCTAGGAGGGGCCAACGTCCTGACTTTC | CSVILRLGGANVLTF
once | TRBJ2-7 | TRBV5-1 | TRBD1 | TGCGCCAGCAGCTTGGACGGGACAGGGACGAGGGAGCAGTACTTC | CASSLDGTGTREQYF
- | TRBJ2-3 | TRBV7-3 | - | TGTGCCAGCGGGCGGGACCACACAGATACGCAGTATTTT | CASGRDHTDTQYF
- | TRBJ2-3 | TRBV6-1 | TRBD2 | TGTGCCAGCAGTGAAGCGGTAGCGGGGACAGATACGCAGTATTTT | CASSEAVAGTDTQYF
- | TRBJ1-2 | TRBV7-2 | - | TGTGCCAGCAGCTTAGGGACAGACACCGGAGGCTACACCTTC | CASSLGTDTGGYTF
- | TRBJ1-5 | TRBV6-5 | TRBD1 | TGTGCCATCGGACAGGGCAATCAGCCCCAGCATTTT | CAIGQGNQPQHF
- | TRBJ1-2 | TRBV30 | TRBD1 | TGTGCCTGGAGGGGACAGATCTATAACGGCTACACCTTC | CAWRGQIYNGYTF
- | TRBJ1-2 | TRBV19 | - | TGTGCCAGTGATAAATACCCATCGGGGTCCTTCTATGGCTACACCTTC | CASDKYPSGSFYGYTF
- | TRBJ2-5 | TRBV5-1 | TRBD2 | TGCGCCAGCAGGGCACTAGCGGAATCCCAAGAGACCCAGTACTTC | CASRALAESQETQYF
- | TRBJ2-1 | TRBV9 | - | TGTGCCAGCAGCGCTTTCTTAAAAACAACCTACAATGAGCAGTTCTTC | CASSAFLKTTYNEQFF
- | TRBJ1-2 | TRBV30 | - | TGTGCCTGGAGTGTACTCGGCAGGGAAATCTATGGCTACACCTTC | CAWSVLGREIYGYTF
- | TRBJ1-2 | TRBV5-6 | TRBD1 | TGTGCCAGCAGCGTTCGGACAGGGTCACATGGCTACACCTTC | CASSVRTGSHGYTF
few | TRBJ2-3 | TRBV6-1 | - | TGTGCCAGCAGGGGGCTGACGGGCTTTGCAGATACGCAGTATTTT | CASRGLTGFADTQYF
once | TRBJ2-4 | TRBV5-6 | - | TGTGCCAGCAGCTTGGACAGGGACGCCAAAAACATTCAGTACTTC | CASSLDRDAKNIQYF
- | TRBJ2-1 | TRBV18 | TRBD2 | TGTGCCAGCTCGCCTGCGGGAGGGGTTTACAATGAGCAGTTCTTC | CASSPAGGVYNEQFF
- | TRBJ2-7 | TRBV27 | - | TGTGCCAGCAGTTTAGGGGGGGCGATCTACGAGCAGTACTTC | CASSLGGAIYEQYF
- | TRBJ2-7 | TRBV6-1 | - | TGTGCCAGCAGTGAAGAGCGGACGACCGCCTACGAGCAGTACTTC | CASSEERTTAYEQYF
- | TRBJ1-5 | TRBV28 | - | TGTGCCAGCAGATTTTTCGAGGGCAATCAGCCCCAGCATTTT | CASRFFEGNQPQHF
- | TRBJ2-5 | TRBV5-8 | TRBD1 | TGTGCCAGCAGCTCGGACAGGACCCAAGAGACCCAGTACTTC | CASSSDRTQETQYF
- | TRBJ1-5 | TRBV6-6 | TRBD1 | TGTGCCAGCAGTTACTCGATTCAGGGGGCTGAGCCCCAGCATTTT | CASSYSIQGAEPQHF
once | TRBJ2-1 | TRBV29-1 | TRBD2 | TGCAGCGGTCGACGCCGGACTAGCGGGAGGGCCAGCGATGAGCAGTTCTTC | CSGRRRTSGRASDEQFF
- | TRBJ2-5 | TRBV28 | TRBD1 | TGTGCCAGCAGTTTTAGGACAGGGGAGGTTGGCCAAGAGACCCAGTACTTC | CASSFRTGEVGQETQYF
- | TRBJ2-3 | TRBV14 | - | TGTGCCAGCAGCCAAGTTAACGGGAGATTTGCAGATACGCAGTATTTT | CASSQVNGRFADTQYF
- | TRBJ2-5 | TRBV6-6 | TRBD2 | TGTGCCAGCACCTCCGGACTAGCGGGAGGGCCGAAGACCCAGTACTTC | CASTSGLAGGPKTQYF
- | TRBJ1-2 | TRBV15 | - | TGTGCCACCAGCAGAGATTTGGGGAGATTCCCTCATGGCTACACCTTC | CATSRDLGRFPHGYTF
- | TRBJ2-7 | TRBV27 | TRBD2 | TGTGCCAGCAGTTCCACGTTGGCGGGAGGCTACGAGCAGTACTTC | CASSSTLAGGYEQYF
- | TRBJ1-2 | TRBV7-2 | - | TGTGCCAGCAGCACCCGACAGAGAGGCGACTATGGCTACACCTTC | CASSTRQRGDYGYTF